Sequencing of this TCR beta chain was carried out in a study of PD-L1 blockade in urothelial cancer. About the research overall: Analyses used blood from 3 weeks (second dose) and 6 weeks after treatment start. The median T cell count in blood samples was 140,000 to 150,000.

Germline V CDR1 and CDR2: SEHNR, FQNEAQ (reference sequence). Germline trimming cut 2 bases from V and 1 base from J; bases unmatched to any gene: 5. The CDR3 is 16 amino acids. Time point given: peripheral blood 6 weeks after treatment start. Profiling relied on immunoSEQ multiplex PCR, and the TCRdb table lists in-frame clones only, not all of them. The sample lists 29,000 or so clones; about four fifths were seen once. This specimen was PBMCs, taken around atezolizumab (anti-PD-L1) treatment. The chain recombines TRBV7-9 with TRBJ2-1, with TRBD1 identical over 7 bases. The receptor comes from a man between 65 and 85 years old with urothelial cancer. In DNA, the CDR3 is TGTGCCAGCAGCTTAAGGGGGACAGCTTCCTACAATGAGCAGTTCTTC. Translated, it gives CASSLRGTASYNEQFF.